The entry below gives a single T cell receptor (beta chain) sequence along with its context. Clones were read by immunoSEQ multiplex PCR, and TCRdb kept only the in-frame ones, dropping some. This repertoire shows 100,000 to 150,000 clones, approximately 90% found once; its top ten account for about 9%. This record belongs to a study of control samples from healthy donors and cancer patients. The V gene's germline CDR1 is SQVTM and CDR2 ANQGSEA. The CDR3 is 13 residues long. With 0 bases removed from V and 9 bases from J, the gap between germline ends came to 9 bases. This receptor was identified in a man aged 18 to 30 in good health. The sample consisted of blood. The chain joins TRBV29-1 to TRBJ1-6; D uncertain. The CDR3 nucleotides are TGCAGCGTTGAAGAGTGGGTTTCTTCACCCCTCCACTTT. Translation gives CSVEEWVSSPLHF.